This T cell receptor (beta chain) was identified in a study of cytomegalovirus exposure and HLA in healthy donors. The PCR ran on 60 Vbeta and 13 Jbeta primers. Produced via immunoSEQ multiplex PCR; TCRdb's table is partial and in-frame only. The sample comprises approximately 150,000 clones, 70% to 80% of which are singletons, and over 1.2% rests with the top ten. This CDR3 has 16 residues. Germline values: CDR1 LGHNA, CDR2 YSLEER. Trimming took 1 base from V and 3 from J, leaving 12 bases between them. V is TRBV4-3 and J is TRBJ1-4; D remains unclear. The sequence was collected from a man in his fifties or sixties in good health and CMV-seronegative. The material sequenced was PBMCs. CDR3 DNA sequence: TGCGCCAGCAGCCAAGGAGGAGGCGCGGCTAATGAAAAACTGTTTTTT. Translated, it gives CASSQGGGAANEKLFF.